This T cell receptor (beta chain) was recovered during a study of T cell responses to AZD1222 COVID-19 vaccine. Study-wide points: A mostly white British donor set with more females was recruited, and clonal diversity was possibly underestimated.

V was shortened by 4 bases and J by 5 bases, with 18 bases between the two germline ends. Per germline, CDR1 SGHTA and CDR2 FQGNSA. The CDR3 runs to 16 residues. The method was immunoSEQ multiplex PCR; TCRdb's version includes in-frame clones alone and lacks a portion of them. The sample lists over 70,000 clones; around three quarters were seen once. Concerning this clone: What it binds is not known.

The V and J genes are TRBV7-2 and TRBJ2-1; a weak D match, TRBD2 (5 bases). The clonotype comes from an adult who received the MenACWY meningococcal vaccine as a control. Source: peripheral blood, taken 28 days after the second dose of the MenACWY control vaccine. The DNA for the CDR3 is TGTGCCAGCAGCTCCCCCCCCGGGGTGGGTGACAATGAGCAGTTCTTC. Its protein product is CASSSPPGVGDNEQFF.